This T cell receptor beta chain was documented in a study of control samples from healthy donors and cancer patients. The CDR3 length is 15 residues. The germline V gene has CDR1 SGHDN and CDR2 FVKESK. Points on this clone: One junction end disagrees with the germline gene, perhaps due to a read error. The identical CDR3 is also encoded by other nucleotide sequences in the sample.

Produced via immunoSEQ multiplex PCR; TCRdb's table is partial and in-frame only. Among about 69,000 clones listed, approximately 88% were seen once. This receptor was identified in a woman aged 45-65 years with lung cancer. The sequenced sample was PBMCs. The chain recombines TRBV14 with TRBJ1-4, with 8 nucleotides matching TRBD1. The CDR3 DNA reads as TGTGCTAGCAGCTTACAGGGGGGCACTAATGAAAAACTGTTTTTT. It translates to CASSLQGGTNEKLFF.